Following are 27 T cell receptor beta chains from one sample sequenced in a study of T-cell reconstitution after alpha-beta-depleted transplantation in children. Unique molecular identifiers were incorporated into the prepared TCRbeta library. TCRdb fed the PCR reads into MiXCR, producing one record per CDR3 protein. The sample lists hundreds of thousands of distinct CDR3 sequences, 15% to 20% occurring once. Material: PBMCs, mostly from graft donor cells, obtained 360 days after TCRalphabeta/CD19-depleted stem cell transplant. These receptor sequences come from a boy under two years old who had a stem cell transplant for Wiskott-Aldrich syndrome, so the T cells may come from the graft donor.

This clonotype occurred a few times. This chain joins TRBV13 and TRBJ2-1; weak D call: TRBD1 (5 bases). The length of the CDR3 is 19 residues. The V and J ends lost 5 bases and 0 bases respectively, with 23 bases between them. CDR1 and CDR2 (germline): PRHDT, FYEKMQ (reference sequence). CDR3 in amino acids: CASSIREGQGIHSYNEQFF. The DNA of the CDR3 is TGTGCCAGCAGCATTAGAGAAGGGCAGGGAATTCACTCCTACAATGAGCAGTTCTTC. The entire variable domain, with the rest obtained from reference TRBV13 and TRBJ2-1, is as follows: AAGVIQSPRHLIKEKRETATLKCYPIPRHDTVYWYQQGPGQDPQFLISFYEKMQSDKGSIPDRFSAQQFSDYHSELNMSSLELGDSALYFCASSIREGQGIHSYNEQFFGPGTRLTVL.

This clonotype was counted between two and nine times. In DNA, the CDR3 is TGCAGTGCTGCCCCCGGGACAGGGGAATTCTACGAGCAGTACTTC. Translation: CSAAPGTGEFYEQYF. V is TRBV20-1 and J is TRBJ2-7; 10 bases align to TRBD1. V shed 5 bases and J 3 bases; nucleotides not matched to a gene: 10. Germline CDR1 DFQATT, CDR2 SNEGSKA (reference sequence). The CDR3 is made up of 15 amino acids.

The CDR3 DNA reads as TGTGCCACCCGAGACAGGGGTGAGCAGTTCTTC. As protein: CATRDRGEQFF. V gene TRBV24-1 combines with J gene TRBJ2-1, with 8 bases that match TRBD1. This CDR3 has 11 residues. Germline V gives CDR1 KGHDR, CDR2 SFDVKD. V was pared by 9 bases and J by 9 bases, with 3 bases of the junction left unmatched.

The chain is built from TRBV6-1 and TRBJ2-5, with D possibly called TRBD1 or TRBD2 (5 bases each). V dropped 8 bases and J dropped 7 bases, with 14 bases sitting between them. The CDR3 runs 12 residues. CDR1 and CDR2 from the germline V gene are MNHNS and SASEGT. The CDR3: CASWGFQATQYF. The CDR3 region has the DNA TGTGCCAGCTGGGGGTTTCAGGCGACCCAGTACTTC.

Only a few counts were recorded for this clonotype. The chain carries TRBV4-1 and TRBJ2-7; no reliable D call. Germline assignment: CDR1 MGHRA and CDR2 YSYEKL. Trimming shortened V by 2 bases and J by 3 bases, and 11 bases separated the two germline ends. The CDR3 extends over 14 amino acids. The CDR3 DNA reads TGCGCCAGCAGCCAAAGCCCTGGGGTCTACGAGCAGTACTTC. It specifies CASSQSPGVYEQYF.

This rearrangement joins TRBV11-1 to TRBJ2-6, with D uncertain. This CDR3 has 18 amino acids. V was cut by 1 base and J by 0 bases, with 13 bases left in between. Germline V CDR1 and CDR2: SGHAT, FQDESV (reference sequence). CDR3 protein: CASSLGMALDSGANVLTF. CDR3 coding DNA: TGTGCCAGCAGCTTAGGTATGGCGTTGGACTCTGGGGCCAACGTCCTGACTTTC.

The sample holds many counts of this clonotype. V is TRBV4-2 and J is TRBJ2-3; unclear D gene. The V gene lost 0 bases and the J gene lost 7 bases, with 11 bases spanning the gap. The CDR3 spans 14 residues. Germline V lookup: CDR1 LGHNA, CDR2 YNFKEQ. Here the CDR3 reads CASSQDWSIYTQYF. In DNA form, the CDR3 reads TGTGCCAGCAGCCAAGACTGGTCTATTTATACGCAGTATTTT.

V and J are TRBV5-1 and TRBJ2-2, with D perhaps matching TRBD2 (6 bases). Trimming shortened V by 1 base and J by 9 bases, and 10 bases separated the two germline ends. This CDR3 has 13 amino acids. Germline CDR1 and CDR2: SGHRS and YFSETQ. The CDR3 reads CASSLRGYRELFF. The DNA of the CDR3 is TGCGCCAGCAGCTTGCGGGGGTACCGGGAGCTGTTTTTT. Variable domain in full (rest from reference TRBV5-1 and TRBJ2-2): KAGVTQTPRYLIKTRGQQVTLSCSPISGHRSVSWYQQTPGQGLQFLFEYFSETQRNKGNFPGRFSGRQFSNSRSEMNVSTLELGDSALYLCASSLRGYRELFFGEGSRLTVL.

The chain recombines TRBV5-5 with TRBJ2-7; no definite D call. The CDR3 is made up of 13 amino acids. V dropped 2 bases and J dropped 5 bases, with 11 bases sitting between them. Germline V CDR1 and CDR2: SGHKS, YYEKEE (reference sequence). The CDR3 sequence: CASSFGPLDEQYF. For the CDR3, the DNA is TGTGCCAGCAGCTTTGGCCCTCTTGACGAGCAGTACTTC.

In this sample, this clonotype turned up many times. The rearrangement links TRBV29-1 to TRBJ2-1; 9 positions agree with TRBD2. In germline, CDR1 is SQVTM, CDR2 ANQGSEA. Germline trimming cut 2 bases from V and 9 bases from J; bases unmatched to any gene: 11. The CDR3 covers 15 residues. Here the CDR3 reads CSVELLGGGASEQFF. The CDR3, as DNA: TGCAGCGTTGAACTCCTGGGCGGGGGGGCCAGTGAGCAGTTCTTC.

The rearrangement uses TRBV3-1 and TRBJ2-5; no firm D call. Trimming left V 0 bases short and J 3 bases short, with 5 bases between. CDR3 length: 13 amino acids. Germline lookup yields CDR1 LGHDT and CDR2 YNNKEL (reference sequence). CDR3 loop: CASSQDVEETQYF. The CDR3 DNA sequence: TGTGCCAGCAGCCAAGATGTAGAAGAGACCCAGTACTTC.

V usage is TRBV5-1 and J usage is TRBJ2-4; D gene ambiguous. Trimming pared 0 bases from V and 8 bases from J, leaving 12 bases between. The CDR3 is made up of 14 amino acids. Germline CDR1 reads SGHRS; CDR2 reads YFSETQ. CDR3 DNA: TGCGCCAGCAGCTTGGGGACGACGGTGGACATTCAGTACTTC. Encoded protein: CASSLGTTVDIQYF.

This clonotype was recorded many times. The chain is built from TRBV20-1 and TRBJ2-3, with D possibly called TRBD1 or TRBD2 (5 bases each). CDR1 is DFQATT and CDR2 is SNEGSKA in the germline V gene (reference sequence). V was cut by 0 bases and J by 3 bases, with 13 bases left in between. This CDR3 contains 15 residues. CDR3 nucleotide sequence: TGCAGTGCTAGAGATTCGGGGACCTCTACAGATACGCAGTATTTT. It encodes CSARDSGTSTDTQYF.

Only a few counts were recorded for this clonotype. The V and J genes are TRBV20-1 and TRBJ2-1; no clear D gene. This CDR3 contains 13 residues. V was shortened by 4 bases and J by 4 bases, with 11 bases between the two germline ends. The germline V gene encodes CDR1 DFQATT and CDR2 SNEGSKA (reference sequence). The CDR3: CSAMHPIYNEQFF. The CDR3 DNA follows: TGCAGTGCTATGCACCCTATATACAATGAGCAGTTCTTC.

This CDR3 is CASSFLGKGAQETQYF. The CDR3 DNA follows: TGTGCCAGCAGTTTCTTAGGGAAGGGGGCACAAGAGACCCAGTACTTC. The V call is TRBV28, the J call TRBJ2-5, with 7 bases lining up with TRBD1. V was clipped by 3 bases and J by 2 bases; unmatched bases: 9. The CDR3 sequence is 16 residues long. Germline V lookup: CDR1 MDHEN, CDR2 SYDVKM.

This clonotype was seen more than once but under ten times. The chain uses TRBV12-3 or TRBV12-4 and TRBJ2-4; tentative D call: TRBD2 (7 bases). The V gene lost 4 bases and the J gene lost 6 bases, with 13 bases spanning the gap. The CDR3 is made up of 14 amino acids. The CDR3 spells CASSWGGGVNIQYF. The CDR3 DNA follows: TGTGCCAGCAGTTGGGGGGGCGGGGTAAACATTCAGTACTTC.

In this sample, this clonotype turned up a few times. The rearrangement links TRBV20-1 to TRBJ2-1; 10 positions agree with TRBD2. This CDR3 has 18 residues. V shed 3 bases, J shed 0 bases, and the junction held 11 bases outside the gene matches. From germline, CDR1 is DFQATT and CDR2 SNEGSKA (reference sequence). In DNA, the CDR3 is TGCAGTGCTAGGGACAGGACTAGCGGCCTTAGCTCCTACAATGAGCAGTTCTTC. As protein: CSARDRTSGLSSYNEQFF.

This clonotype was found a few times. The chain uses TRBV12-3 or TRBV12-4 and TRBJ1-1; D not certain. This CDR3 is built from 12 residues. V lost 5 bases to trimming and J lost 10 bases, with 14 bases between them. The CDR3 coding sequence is TGTGCCAGCAGTCTCCGGCCCCTAGGAGCTTTCTTT. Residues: CASSLRPLGAFF.

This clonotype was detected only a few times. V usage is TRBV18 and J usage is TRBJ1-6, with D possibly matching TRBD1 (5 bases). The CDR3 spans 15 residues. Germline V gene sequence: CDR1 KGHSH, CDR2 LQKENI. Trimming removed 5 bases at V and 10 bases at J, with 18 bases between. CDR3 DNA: TGTGCCAGCTCAAACCCCCGGGACTTGGGATCACCCCTCCACTTT. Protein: CASSNPRDLGSPLHF.

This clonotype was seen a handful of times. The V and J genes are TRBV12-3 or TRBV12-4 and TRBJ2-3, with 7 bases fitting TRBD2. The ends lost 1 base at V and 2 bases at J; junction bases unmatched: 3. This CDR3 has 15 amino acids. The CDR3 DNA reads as TGTGCCAGCAGTTTAGGGACTAGACCCACAGATACGCAGTATTTT. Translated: CASSLGTRPTDTQYF.

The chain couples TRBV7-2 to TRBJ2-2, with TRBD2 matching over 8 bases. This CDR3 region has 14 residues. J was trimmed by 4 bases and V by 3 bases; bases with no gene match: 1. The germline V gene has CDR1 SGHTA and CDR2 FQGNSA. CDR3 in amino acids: CASSFGLATGELFF. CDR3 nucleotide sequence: TGTGCCAGCAGCTTCGGACTAGCCACCGGGGAGCTGTTTTTT.

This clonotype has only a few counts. In nucleotides, the CDR3 is TGCGCCAGCAGCCAGCTAGCCGGGACAGTAAGCACAGATACGCAGTATTTT. Its translation: CASSQLAGTVSTDTQYF. The V call is TRBV4-3, the J call TRBJ2-3, with 7 bases matching TRBD1. Per germline, CDR1 LGHNA and CDR2 YSLEER. The CDR3 has 17 residues. V was pared by 3 bases and J by 0 bases, with 9 bases of the junction left unmatched.

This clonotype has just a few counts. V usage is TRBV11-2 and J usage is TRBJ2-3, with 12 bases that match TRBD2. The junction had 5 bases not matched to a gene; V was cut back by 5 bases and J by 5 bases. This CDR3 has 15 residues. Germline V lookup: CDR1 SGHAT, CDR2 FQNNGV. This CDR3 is CASSRLAGVEDTQYF. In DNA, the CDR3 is TGTGCCAGCAGCAGACTAGCGGGGGTGGAAGATACGCAGTATTTT.

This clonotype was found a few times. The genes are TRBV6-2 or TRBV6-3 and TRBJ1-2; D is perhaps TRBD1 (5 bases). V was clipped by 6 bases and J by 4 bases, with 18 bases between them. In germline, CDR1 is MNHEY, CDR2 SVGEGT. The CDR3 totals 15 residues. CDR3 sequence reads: CASSLSTPGIYGYTF. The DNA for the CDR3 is TGTGCCAGCAGCCTATCGACCCCAGGGATCTATGGCTACACCTTC.

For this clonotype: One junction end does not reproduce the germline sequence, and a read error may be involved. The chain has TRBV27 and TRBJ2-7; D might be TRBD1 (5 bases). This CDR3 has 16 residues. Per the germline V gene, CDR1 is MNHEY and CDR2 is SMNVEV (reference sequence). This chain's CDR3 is CTSSTHGHPLDYEQYF. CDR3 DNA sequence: TGTACCAGCAGTACCCACGGACACCCCCTAGACTACGAGCAGTACTTC.

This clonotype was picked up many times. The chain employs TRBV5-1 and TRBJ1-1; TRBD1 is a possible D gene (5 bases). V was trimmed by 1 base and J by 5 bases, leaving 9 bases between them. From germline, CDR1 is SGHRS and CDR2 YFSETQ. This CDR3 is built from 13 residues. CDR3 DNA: TGCGCCAGCAGCTTGTCAGGGAGAACTGAAGCTTTCTTT. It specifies CASSLSGRTEAFF.

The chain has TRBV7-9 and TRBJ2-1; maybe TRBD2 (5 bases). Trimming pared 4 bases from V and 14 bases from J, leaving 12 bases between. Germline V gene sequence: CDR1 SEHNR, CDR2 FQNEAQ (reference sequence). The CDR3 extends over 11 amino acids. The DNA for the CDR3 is TGTGCCAGCAGCTCGGGCGGGCCGGAGTTCTTC. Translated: CASSSGGPEFF.